A selection of T cell receptor beta chains follows, all from one sample in a study of T cells in Graves' hyperthyroidism and ophthalmopathy. TCRdb re-derived calls from the multiplex PCR reads in MiXCR, one entry per CDR3 protein. The sample contains approximately 600,000 distinct CDR3 sequences, less than 25% of which appear only once. Sequencing input: blood. The receptor source for this set is a man aged 30 to 39 with Graves' ophthalmopathy. CDR3s include the opening cysteine and the closing phenylalanine or tryptophan. D genes are given only for firm matches. The size field is filled for only some rows; it gives once, few, many or a size class.

d_call clone_size j_call v_call cdr3_aa cdr3_nt
- - TRBJ1-5 TRBV4-2 CASSPQVGVGYSNQPQHF TGTGCCAGCAGCCCGCAAGTCGGGGTTGGGTATAGCAATCAGCCCCAGCATTTT
- many TRBJ2-3 TRBV3-1 CASSPSWVTGMSTDTQYF TGTGCCAGCAGCCCCTCCTGGGTTACGGGAATGAGCACAGATACGCAGTATTTT
- many TRBJ1-1 TRBV30 CAWQWGPMNTEAFF TGTGCCTGGCAGTGGGGCCCCATGAACACTGAAGCTTTCTTT
- - TRBJ2-1 TRBV20-1 CSAQSHRTYNEQFF TGCAGTGCCCAAAGCCACAGAACCTACAATGAGCAGTTCTTC
- few TRBJ1-1 TRBV6-2/TRBV6-3 CASSYRAGTNTEAFF TGTGCCAGCAGTTATAGGGCAGGGACGAACACTGAAGCTTTCTTT
TRBD2 - TRBJ2-1 TRBV20-1 CSAPGLANEQFF TGCAGTGCTCCGGGACTAGCAAATGAGCAGTTCTTC
- - TRBJ2-2 TRBV27 CASSLPGAAGELFF TGTGCCAGCAGTTTACCTGGGGCCGCCGGGGAGCTGTTTTTT
TRBD2 - TRBJ2-7 TRBV4-2 CASSLGLAGHEQYF TGTGCCAGCAGCCTGGGACTAGCTGGCCACGAGCAGTACTTC
- few TRBJ1-5 TRBV10-3 CAISDDGPGPQHF TGTGCCATCAGTGACGACGGGCCAGGGCCCCAGCATTTT
TRBD2 many TRBJ2-1 TRBV28 CASSASPRAGGGNEQFF TGTGCCAGCAGTGCCTCCCCAAGAGCGGGAGGGGGCAATGAGCAGTTCTTC
- - TRBJ2-1 TRBV7-9 CASTSTVGGPYNEQFF TGTGCCAGCACCAGTACCGTGGGAGGCCCCTACAATGAGCAGTTCTTC
- few TRBJ1-6 TRBV28 CASSVLREVNSPLHF TGTGCCAGCAGTGTCCTCAGGGAGGTTAATTCACCCCTCCACTTT
- - TRBJ1-5 TRBV6-2/TRBV6-3 CARALCSLFRNQPQHF TGTGCCAGGGCGCTCTGCAGTTTATTTCGGAATCAGCCCCAGCATTTT
TRBD1 few TRBJ2-5 TRBV7-2 CASSFGTGGVVRETQYF TGTGCCAGCAGCTTTGGGACAGGGGGAGTGGTTCGGGAGACCCAGTACTTC
- - TRBJ2-2 TRBV12-3/TRBV12-4 CASSLWDTGGELFF TGTGCCAGCAGTTTGTGGGACACGGGCGGGGAGCTGTTTTTT
- - TRBJ2-1 TRBV4-3 CASSQDWAVPNEQFF TGCGCCAGCAGCCAAGATTGGGCCGTCCCCAATGAGCAGTTCTTC
TRBD1 few TRBJ2-3 TRBV10-3 CAIRPDRSGDTQYF TGTGCCATCAGACCGGACAGGTCAGGAGATACGCAGTATTTT
TRBD2 - TRBJ2-2 TRBV5-1 CASSPRTDRGTSGRFAGELFF TGCGCCAGCAGCCCACGAACCGACAGGGGCACTAGCGGGAGATTCGCCGGGGAGCTGTTTTTT
- - TRBJ2-7 TRBV20-1 CSARKGPQSAYEQYF TGCAGTGCTAGAAAGGGACCCCAGTCTGCGTACGAGCAGTACTTC
TRBD1 - TRBJ1-1 TRBV20-1 CRATDRVIFTEAFF TGCAGAGCAACTGACAGGGTGATTTTCACTGAAGCTTTCTTT
- few TRBJ2-5 TRBV3-1 CASSHHGGQETQYF TGTGCCAGCAGCCACCATGGGGGGCAAGAGACCCAGTACTTC
TRBD2 few TRBJ2-7 TRBV7-2 CASSSSLAGAYEQYF TGTGCCAGCAGCTCTTCACTAGCGGGAGCCTACGAGCAGTACTTC
TRBD2 many TRBJ2-1 TRBV12-3/TRBV12-4 CASSTTGLLNEQFF TGTGCCAGCAGTACGACGGGACTACTCAATGAGCAGTTCTTC
TRBD1 many TRBJ2-3 TRBV28 CASSSPTGGSTDTQYF TGTGCCAGCAGTTCTCCGACAGGGGGTAGCACAGATACGCAGTATTTT
TRBD1 many TRBJ2-3 TRBV7-2 CAGKQGVLTDTQYF TGTGCCGGTAAACAGGGGGTACTCACAGATACGCAGTATTTT
- - TRBJ1-6 TRBV18 CASSTDPAVLNSPLHF TGTGCCAGCTCCACGGATCCGGCCGTACTAAATTCACCCCTCCACTTT
- - TRBJ1-6 TRBV12-3/TRBV12-4 CASSLEQGKNSPLHF TGTGCCAGCAGTTTAGAGCAGGGGAAGAATTCACCCCTCCACTTT
- many TRBJ1-2 TRBV3-1 CASSKGLGYTF TGTGCCAGCAGCAAAGGGCTTGGCTACACCTTC
TRBD1 many TRBJ1-1 TRBV2 CASREDRGGNEAFF TGTGCCAGCAGAGAAGACAGGGGGGGTAATGAAGCTTTCTTT
- few TRBJ1-4 TRBV28 CASSFSGDEKLFF TGTGCCAGCAGTTTTTCTGGAGACGAAAAACTGTTTTTT
- - TRBJ2-7 TRBV29-1 CSVVRSYEQYF TGCAGCGTTGTTCGTAGCTACGAGCAGTACTTC
- many TRBJ2-7 TRBV12-3/TRBV12-4 CASSPTPLDRAGGYEQYF TGTGCCAGCAGCCCCACTCCCCTTGACCGAGCAGGAGGATACGAGCAGTACTTC
TRBD2 few TRBJ2-7 TRBV20-1 CSARDLAGGLEQYF TGCAGTGCTAGAGATCTAGCGGGAGGCCTCGAGCAGTACTTC
TRBD2 few TRBJ2-2 TRBV28 CASSLWTSGNTGELFF TGTGCCAGCAGTTTATGGACTAGCGGTAACACCGGGGAGCTGTTTTTT
- - TRBJ2-2 TRBV30 CAWATQSTGELFF TGTGCCTGGGCTACGCAGTCAACAGGGGAGCTGTTTTTT
TRBD1 - TRBJ2-1 TRBV20-1 CSANLQTGGHYNEQFF TGCAGTGCCAACCTACAAACAGGGGGCCATTACAATGAGCAGTTCTTC
- - TRBJ1-5 TRBV9 CASSVDGGSEPQHF TGTGCCAGCAGCGTAGACGGAGGGTCTGAGCCCCAGCATTTT
- few TRBJ1-4 TRBV2 CASSEGGRDEKLFF TGTGCCAGCAGTGAGGGGGGTAGAGATGAAAAACTGTTTTTT
- few TRBJ2-7 TRBV6-1 CASSPIQQGYEQYF TGTGCCAGCAGCCCAATCCAACAGGGCTACGAGCAGTACTTC
- few TRBJ1-4 TRBV27 CASSYGAGDRKLFF TGTGCCAGCAGTTACGGGGCAGGGGACCGAAAACTGTTTTTT
TRBD2 - TRBJ2-1 TRBV4-2 CASSQDAGGSGYNEQFF TGTGCCAGCAGCCAAGATGCTGGCGGGAGCGGTTACAATGAGCAGTTCTTC
- - TRBJ2-7 TRBV6-1 CASSSGVAPSDEQYF TGTGCCAGCAGCTCGGGGGTAGCCCCCTCGGACGAGCAGTACTTC
TRBD2 - TRBJ2-5 TRBV11-2 CASSRKKALAGLVETQYF TGTGCCAGCAGCCGAAAAAAAGCGCTAGCGGGATTAGTGGAGACCCAGTACTTC
- - TRBJ2-1 TRBV20-1 CSATVSGNEQFF TGCAGTGCTACAGTCAGCGGCAATGAGCAGTTCTTC
TRBD1 - TRBJ2-3 TRBV7-9 CAGETGGTQYF TGTGCCGGGGAGACAGGGGGGACGCAGTATTTT
- many TRBJ1-4 TRBV18 CASSPQTAYNEKLFF TGTGCCAGCTCACCACAGACAGCCTATAATGAAAAACTGTTTTTT
TRBD2 - TRBJ2-5 TRBV7-6 CASSFTGTSGSAQYF TGTGCCAGCAGCTTCACCGGGACTAGCGGAAGTGCCCAGTACTTC
TRBD1 few TRBJ2-6 TRBV5-1 CASSLGQGNSGANVLTF TGCGCCAGCAGCTTGGGACAGGGAAACTCTGGGGCCAACGTCCTGACTTTC
- - TRBJ1-4 TRBV6-2/TRBV6-3 CASSYGGISNEKLFF TGTGCCAGCAGTTACGGTGGAATCTCTAATGAAAAACTGTTTTTT
- - TRBJ2-7 TRBV3-1 CASSQDRREQYF TGTGCCAGCAGCCAAGATCGGCGGGAGCAGTACTTC
- many TRBJ1-2 TRBV2 CASIRTELDYGYTF TGTGCCAGCATCCGGACGGAACTAGACTATGGCTACACCTTC
- many TRBJ1-5 TRBV28 CASSSRDLPRHQPQHF TGTGCCAGCAGTTCCCGGGACCTTCCGAGGCATCAGCCCCAGCATTTT